These 9 T cell receptor beta chains were sequenced from one sample in a study of T cells in localized non-small cell lung cancer. Repertoires were generated with immunoSEQ multiplex PCR, while TCRdb's copy carries only in-frame clones and drops some. The profile covers 6,000 or so clones, with roughly 15% appearing a single time and 4% to 6% taken by the ten largest. This specimen was normal lung tissue next to the tumor, taken before any cancer treatment. The receptors derive from a male donor at least 60 years old with stage II squamous cell lung carcinoma.

CDR3 sequence: CASSIDGTSPRNTIYF. The CDR3 DNA reads as TGTGCCAGTAGTATAGATGGGACATCCCCGAGAAACACCATATATTTT. The chain couples TRBV19 to TRBJ1-3; tentative D call: TRBD1 (6 bases). CDR3 length equals 16 residues. Between the trimmed V and J ends, which lost 0 bases and 5 bases, there was a span of 14 bases. Per germline, CDR1 LNHDA and CDR2 SQIVND (reference sequence).

This clone showed up just a few times. This chain connects TRBV19 to TRBJ1-1; D not resolved. This CDR3 region has 13 residues. The V end was cut by 4 bases, the J end by 3 bases, with 9 bases between. Germline V gene lookup returns CDR1 LNHDA and CDR2 SQIVND (reference sequence). The CDR3 DNA follows: TGTGCCAGTAGTACTAATAGGGACACTGAAGCTTTCTTT. Translated, it gives CASSTNRDTEAFF.

There are many counts of this clone. This chain connects TRBV11-3 to TRBJ1-4, with D hard to call. The CDR3 length is 16 residues. Germline loops: CDR1 SGHNT, CDR2 YENEEA. V lost 2 bases, J lost 0 bases, and 10 bases lay in between. The CDR3 DNA is TGTGCCAGCAGCTTAAGGCAGAGATCAACTAATGAAAAACTGTTTTTT. Its translation is CASSLRQRSTNEKLFF.

J is TRBJ2-7 and V is TRBV19; D may be TRBD2 (5 bases). CDR1 is LNHDA and CDR2 is SQIVND in the germline V gene (reference sequence). The CDR3 is 13 residues long. The ends were cut back, 5 bases at V and 2 bases at J, with 10 bases in the middle. The CDR3 loop reads CASSGDGTYEQYF. DNA for the CDR3: TGTGCCAGTAGTGGTGACGGGACCTACGAGCAGTACTTC.

The gene calls are TRBV11-3 and TRBJ2-2, with 13 bases identical to TRBD2. The CDR3 spans 19 residues. Germline-derived CDR1 and CDR2 are SGHNT and YENEEA. The V segment lost 5 bases and the J segment 0 bases; nucleotides outside the gene matches: 9. This CDR3 reads CASSQVAGTSGTNTGELFF. CDR3 DNA sequence: TGTGCCAGCAGCCAAGTGGCCGGGACTAGCGGGACGAACACCGGGGAGCTGTTTTTT.

This clone was counted between two and nine times. The J gene is TRBJ1-5, the V gene TRBV28; D unresolved. The length of the CDR3 is 12 residues. Deletions cut 4 bases from V and 6 bases from J, with 7 bases between. Germline loops: CDR1 MDHEN, CDR2 SYDVKM. This CDR3 reads CASSSIRQPQHF. The CDR3 coding sequence is TGTGCCAGCAGTTCGATTCGTCAGCCCCAGCATTTT.

The chain links TRBV16 to TRBJ2-1; a weak D match, TRBD1 (6 bases). This CDR3 spans 14 amino acids. With 0 bases removed from V and 7 bases from J, the gap between germline ends came to 10 bases. Per the germline V gene, CDR1 is KGHSY and CDR2 is FQNENV. This CDR3 reads CASSQSRGGNEQFF. The CDR3 coding sequence is TGTGCCAGCAGCCAATCGAGAGGGGGTAATGAGCAGTTCTTC.

The V and J genes are TRBV6-8 and TRBJ2-1, with 9 bases fitting TRBD1. Germline-derived CDR1 and CDR2 are MNHGY and SAAAGT. The V gene end was trimmed by 5 bases and the J gene end by 5 bases; junction bases not matched to a gene: 7. CDR3 length: 15 amino acids. The CDR3 sequence is CASSSPGTGNNEQFF. The CDR3 nucleotides read TGTGCCAGCAGTAGCCCCGGGACAGGGAACAATGAGCAGTTCTTC.

The gene calls are TRBV7-1 and TRBJ2-3; TRBD2 might be the D (6 bases). TRBV7-1 is given ORF status, its function remaining uncertain. CDR3 length: 13 residues. Between the trimmed V and J ends, which lost 6 bases and 0 bases, there was a span of 7 bases. CDR3: CASSAGSTDTQYF. CDR3 sequence (DNA): TGTGCCAGCAGTGCGGGGAGCACAGATACGCAGTATTTT.